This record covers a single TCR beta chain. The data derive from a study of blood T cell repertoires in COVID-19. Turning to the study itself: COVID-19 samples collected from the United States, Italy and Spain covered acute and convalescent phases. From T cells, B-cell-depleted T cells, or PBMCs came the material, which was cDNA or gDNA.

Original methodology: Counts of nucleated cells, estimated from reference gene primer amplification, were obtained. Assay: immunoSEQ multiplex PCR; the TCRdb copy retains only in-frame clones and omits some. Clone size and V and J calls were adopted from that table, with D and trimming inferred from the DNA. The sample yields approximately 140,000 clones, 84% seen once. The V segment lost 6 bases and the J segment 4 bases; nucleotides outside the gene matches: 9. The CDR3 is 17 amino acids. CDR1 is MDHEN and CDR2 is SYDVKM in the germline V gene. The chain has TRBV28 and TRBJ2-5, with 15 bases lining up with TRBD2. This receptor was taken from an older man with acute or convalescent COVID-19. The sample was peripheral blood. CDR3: CASSQGLAGGSGETQYF. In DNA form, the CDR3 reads TGTGCCAGCAGCCAAGGACTAGCGGGAGGGTCAGGAGAGACCCAGTACTTC.